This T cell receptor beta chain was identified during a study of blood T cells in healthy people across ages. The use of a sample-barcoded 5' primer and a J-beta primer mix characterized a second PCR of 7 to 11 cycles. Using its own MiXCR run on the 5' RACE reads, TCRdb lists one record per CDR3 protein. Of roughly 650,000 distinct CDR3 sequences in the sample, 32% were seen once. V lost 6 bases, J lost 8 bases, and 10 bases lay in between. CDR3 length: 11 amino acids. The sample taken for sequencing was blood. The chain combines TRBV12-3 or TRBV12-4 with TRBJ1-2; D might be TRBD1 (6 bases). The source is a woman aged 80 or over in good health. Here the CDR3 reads CASRRGVGYTF. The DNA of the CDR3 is TGTGCCAGCAGAAGGGGGGTGGGCTACACCTTC.